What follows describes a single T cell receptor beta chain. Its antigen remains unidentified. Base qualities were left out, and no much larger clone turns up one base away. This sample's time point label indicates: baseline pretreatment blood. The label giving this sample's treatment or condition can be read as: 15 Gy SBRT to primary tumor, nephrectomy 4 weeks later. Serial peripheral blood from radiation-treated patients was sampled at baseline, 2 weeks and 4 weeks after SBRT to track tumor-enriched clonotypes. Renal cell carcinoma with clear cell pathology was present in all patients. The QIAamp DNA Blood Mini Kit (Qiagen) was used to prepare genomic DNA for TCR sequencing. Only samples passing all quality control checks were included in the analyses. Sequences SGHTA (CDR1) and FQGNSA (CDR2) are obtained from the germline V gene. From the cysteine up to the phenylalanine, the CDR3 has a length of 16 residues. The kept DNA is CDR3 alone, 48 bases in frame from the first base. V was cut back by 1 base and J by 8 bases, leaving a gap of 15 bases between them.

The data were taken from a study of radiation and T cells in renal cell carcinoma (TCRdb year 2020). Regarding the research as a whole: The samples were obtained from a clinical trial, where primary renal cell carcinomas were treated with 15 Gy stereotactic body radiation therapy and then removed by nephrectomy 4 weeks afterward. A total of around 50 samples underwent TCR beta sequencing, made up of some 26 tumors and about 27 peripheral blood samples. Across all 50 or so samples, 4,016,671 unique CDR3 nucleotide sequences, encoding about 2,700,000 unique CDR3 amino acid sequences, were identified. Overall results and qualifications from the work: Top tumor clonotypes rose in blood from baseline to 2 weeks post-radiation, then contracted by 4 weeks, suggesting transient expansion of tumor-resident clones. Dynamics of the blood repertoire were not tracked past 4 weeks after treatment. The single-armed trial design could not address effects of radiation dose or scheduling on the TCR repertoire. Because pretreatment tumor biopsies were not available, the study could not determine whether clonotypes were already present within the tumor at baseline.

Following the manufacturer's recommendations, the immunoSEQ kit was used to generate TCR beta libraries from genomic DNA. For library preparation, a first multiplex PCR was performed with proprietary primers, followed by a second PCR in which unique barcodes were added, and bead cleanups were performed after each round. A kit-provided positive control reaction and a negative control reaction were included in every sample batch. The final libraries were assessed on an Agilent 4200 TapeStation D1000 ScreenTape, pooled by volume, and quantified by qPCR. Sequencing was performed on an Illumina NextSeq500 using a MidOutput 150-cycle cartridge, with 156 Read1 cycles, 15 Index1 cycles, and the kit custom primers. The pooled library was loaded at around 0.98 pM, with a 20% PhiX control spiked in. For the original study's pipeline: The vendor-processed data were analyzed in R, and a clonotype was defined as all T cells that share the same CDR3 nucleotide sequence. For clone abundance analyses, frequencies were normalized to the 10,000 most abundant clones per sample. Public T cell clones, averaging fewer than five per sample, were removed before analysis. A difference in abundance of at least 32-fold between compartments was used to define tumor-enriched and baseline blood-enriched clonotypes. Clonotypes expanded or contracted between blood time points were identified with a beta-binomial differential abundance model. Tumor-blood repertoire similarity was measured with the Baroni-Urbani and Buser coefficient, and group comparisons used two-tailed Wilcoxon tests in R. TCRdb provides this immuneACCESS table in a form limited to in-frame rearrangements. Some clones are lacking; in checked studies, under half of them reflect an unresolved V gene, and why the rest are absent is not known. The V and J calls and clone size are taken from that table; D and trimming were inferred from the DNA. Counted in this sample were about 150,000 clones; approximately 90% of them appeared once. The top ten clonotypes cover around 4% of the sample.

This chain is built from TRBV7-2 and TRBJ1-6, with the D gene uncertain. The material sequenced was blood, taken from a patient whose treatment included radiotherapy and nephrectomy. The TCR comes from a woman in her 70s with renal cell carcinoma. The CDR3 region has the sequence CASSLGGKSAYSPLHF. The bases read TGTGCCAGCAGCTTAGGAGGTAAATCAGCGTATTCACCCCTCCACTTT.